This entry lists 23 T cell receptor beta chains sequenced from one sample in a study of blood T cells in healthy people across ages. Primed by a sample-barcoded 5' primer and a J-beta primer mix, a second PCR proceeded for about 7 to 11 cycles. Via MiXCR, TCRdb re-called the 5' RACE reads, giving one row per CDR3 protein. The table records 450,000 to 700,000 distinct CDR3 sequences, 27% of them present only once. The sequencing input was blood. These receptor sequences come from a woman aged 65 to 85 in good health.

This clonotype was picked up a small number of times. V usage is TRBV20-1 and J usage is TRBJ1-6; D possibly corresponds to TRBD1 (5 bases). Germline CDR1 reads DFQATT; CDR2 reads SNEGSKA (reference sequence). Between the trimmed V and J ends, which lost 1 base and 6 bases, there was a span of 10 bases. The CDR3 runs 14 residues. The CDR3 loop reads CSARGGAGNSPLHF. CDR3 nucleotides: TGCAGTGCTAGAGGGGGCGCCGGTAATTCACCCCTCCACTTT.

This clonotype occurred a few times. The chain employs TRBV5-1 and TRBJ1-4, with no clear D. Germline V CDR1 and CDR2: SGHRS, YFSETQ. Between the trimmed V and J ends, which lost 3 bases and 8 bases, there was a span of 17 bases. The CDR3 sequence is 15 residues long. The DNA of the CDR3 is TGCGCCAGCAGCTCCGCCTCGGCCCTTAGGGAAAAACTGTTTTTT. Translated: CASSSASALREKLFF.

V is TRBV3-1 and J is TRBJ1-2; D is unclear. V lost 3 bases to trimming and J lost 10 bases, with 9 bases between them. The CDR3 sequence is 11 residues long. CDR1 is LGHDT and CDR2 is YNNKEL in the germline V gene (reference sequence). CDR3 amino acids: CASSHTQDYTF. In DNA form, the CDR3 reads TGTGCCAGCAGCCACACACAAGACTACACCTTC.

This rearrangement joins TRBV20-1 to TRBJ1-2, with D uncertain. Germline loops: CDR1 DFQATT, CDR2 SNEGSKA (reference sequence). V was trimmed by 5 bases and J by 2 bases, leaving 12 bases between them. This CDR3 has 13 residues. CDR3 protein: CSAGGSANYGYTF. The CDR3 coding sequence is TGCAGTGCTGGTGGGTCCGCCAACTATGGCTACACCTTC.

This clonotype came up a few times. V is TRBV4-1 and J is TRBJ2-5; possibly TRBD1 for D (5 bases). The V end was cut by 0 bases, the J end by 5 bases, with 7 bases between. The CDR3 covers 13 residues. CDR1 is MGHRA, CDR2 YSYEKL, per germline. DNA of the CDR3: TGCGCCAGCAGCCAAGACAGGGCCGAGACCCAGTACTTC. Its translation is CASSQDRAETQYF.

This clonotype was seen only a few times. V usage is TRBV29-1 and J usage is TRBJ1-2; tentatively, D is TRBD1 (5 bases). Trimming took off 6 bases at V and 8 bases at J, with 13 bases between the two ends. CDR1 and CDR2 from the germline V gene are SQVTM and ANQGSEA. This CDR3 is built from 11 residues. Here the CDR3 reads CSVRQIKGYTF. Written as DNA, the CDR3 is TGCAGCGTGCGACAGATCAAAGGCTACACCTTC. Full variable domain (missing parts from reference TRBV29-1 and TRBJ1-2): SAVISQKPSRDICQRGTSLTIQCQVDSQVTMMFWYRQQPGQSLTLIATANQGSEATYESGFVIDKFPISRPNLTFSTLTVSNMSPEDSSIYLCSVRQIKGYTFGSGTRLTVV.

The chain uses TRBV5-1 and TRBJ2-1; D is ambiguous. Trimming shortened V by 7 bases and J by 2 bases, and 16 bases separated the two germline ends. Germline CDR1 SGHRS, CDR2 YFSETQ. This CDR3 region has 15 residues. In DNA, the CDR3 is TGCGCCAGCGCGGTCCCACGCGCGACCTACAATGAGCAGTTCTTC. Encoded protein: CASAVPRATYNEQFF.

This clonotype was seen a few times. The chain links TRBV7-6 to TRBJ2-1, with 10 bases matching TRBD2. The CDR3 has 15 residues. Germline V gives CDR1 SGHVS, CDR2 FNYEAQ. Trimming cost V 5 bases and J 7 bases; bases outside gene matches: 8. The CDR3 sequence: CASSPERGGSNEQFF. The CDR3 nucleotides read TGTGCCAGCAGCCCTGAGCGGGGGGGGTCAAATGAGCAGTTCTTC.

V usage is TRBV20-1 and J usage is TRBJ2-5, with D perhaps matching TRBD1 (7 bases). V was shortened by 0 bases and J by 11 bases, with 19 bases between the two germline ends. This CDR3 spans 14 amino acids. Germline assignment: CDR1 DFQATT and CDR2 SNEGSKA (reference sequence). CDR3 amino acids: CSARDDRDSTGQYF. The CDR3 DNA reads TGCAGTGCTAGAGATGACAGGGACTCGACGGGGCAGTACTTC.

Note on this clonotype: At one end the junction does not follow the germline gene, possibly because of a read error. The J gene is TRBJ1-2, the V gene TRBV29-1; TRBD1 might be the D (5 bases). Looked up from germline, CDR1 is SQVTM and CDR2 is ANQGSEA. The CDR3 loop spans 14 amino acids. The CDR3 spells CSVDSTGDNYGYSF. The CDR3 region has the DNA TGCAGCGTTGATTCGACGGGGGATAACTATGGCTACAGCTTC.

This rearrangement joins TRBV4-2 to TRBJ2-2; 11 bases line up with TRBD2. Germline V lookup: CDR1 LGHNA, CDR2 YNFKEQ. Germline trimming cut 1 base from V and 4 bases from J; bases unmatched to any gene: 2. CDR3 size: 16 residues. The CDR3 loop is CASSQAGTSGTGELFF. The CDR3, as DNA: TGTGCCAGCAGCCAAGCAGGGACTAGCGGCACCGGGGAGCTGTTTTTT.

The chain has TRBV4-2 and TRBJ2-7; TRBD1 agrees at 7 bases. The CDR3 has 17 amino acids. CDR1 is LGHNA, CDR2 YNFKEQ, per germline. Trimming took 1 base from V and 0 from J; bases not matched to a gene: 9. CDR3 sequence reads: CASSQVRTGASSYEQYF. The DNA of the CDR3 is TGTGCCAGCAGCCAAGTGAGGACAGGCGCATCCTCCTACGAGCAGTACTTC.

This clonotype showed up just a few times. The rearrangement uses TRBV6-5 and TRBJ2-1; D uncertain. The length of the CDR3 is 13 residues. Germline V gives CDR1 MNHEY, CDR2 SVGAGI. Trimming removed 6 bases from V and 0 bases from J, with 6 bases in between. CDR3 DNA: TGTGCCAGCAGACGCGGCTCCTACAATGAGCAGTTCTTC. It is translated as CASRRGSYNEQFF.

The CDR3 DNA follows: TGTGCCAGCAGCTTAGCGGACGGAAGGGAAAAACTGTTTTTT. Its protein product is CASSLADGREKLFF. V gene TRBV7-9 combines with J gene TRBJ1-4; D not resolved. CDR1 is SEHNR and CDR2 is FQNEAQ in the germline V gene (reference sequence). CDR3 length: 14 amino acids. Trimming shortened V by 0 bases and J by 8 bases, and 10 bases separated the two germline ends.

This clonotype was found a few times. The gene calls are TRBV7-3 and TRBJ2-2; 10 bases fit TRBD2. The germline V gene encodes CDR1 SGHTA and CDR2 FQGTGA. With V trimmed by 0 bases and J by 6 bases, 7 bases remained unmatched. The CDR3 totals 17 residues. The CDR3 sequence is CASSLTRAGGPPGELFF. The CDR3 coding sequence is TGTGCCAGCAGCTTAACGCGAGCGGGGGGGCCCCCCGGGGAGCTGTTTTTT.

This clonotype was recorded a few times. CDR3 region: CASSENRGLETQYF. The CDR3 DNA reads as TGTGCCAGCAGTGAAAACAGGGGGCTAGAGACCCAGTACTTC. The rearrangement links TRBV6-1 to TRBJ2-5, with 9 bases matching TRBD1. Germline assignment: CDR1 MNHNS and CDR2 SASEGT. J was trimmed by 4 bases and V by 2 bases; bases with no gene match: 2. CDR3 length: 14 amino acids.

The table lists this clonotype with a few counts. Compared with germline, one end of the junction differs, possibly owing to a read error. DNA for the CDR3: TGCAGCGTTGAAGATGGGGGGAAAAAACCGTTTTTT. Protein product: CSVEDGGKKPFF. The rearrangement links TRBV29-1 to TRBJ1-4; D is perhaps TRBD1 (5 bases). The V gene's germline CDR1 is SQVTM and CDR2 ANQGSEA. The CDR3 contains 12 residues.

This clonotype was picked up a small number of times. This chain joins TRBV15 and TRBJ2-7; tentatively, D is TRBD1 (5 bases). Between the trimmed V and J ends, which lost 3 bases and 0 bases, there was a span of 18 bases. Germline V lookup: CDR1 LNHNV, CDR2 YYDKDF (reference sequence). CDR3 size: 17 residues. The CDR3 loop is CATSSDSAYRSSYEQYF. CDR3 coding DNA: TGTGCCACCAGCAGCGATTCCGCGTACAGGAGCTCCTACGAGCAGTACTTC.

The chain employs TRBV10-3 and TRBJ1-1, with 9 bases lining up with TRBD1. CDR3 size: 12 residues. Germline CDR1 is ENHRY and CDR2 is SYGVKD. With 10 bases clipped from V and 6 bases from J, the junction kept 6 bases outside the gene matches. CDR3 sequence reads: CATEDRGAEAFF. As DNA, the CDR3 is TGTGCCACAGAGGACAGGGGCGCTGAAGCTTTCTTT.

This clonotype occurred many times. The rearrangement joins TRBV7-2 to TRBJ2-1; D is possibly TRBD2 (5 bases). CDR3 size: 15 residues. Germline CDR1 and CDR2: SGHTA and FQGNSA. Trimming took 0 bases from V and 9 from J, leaving 15 bases between them. CDR3: CASSLARSNRGEQFF. The CDR3 DNA is TGTGCCAGCAGCTTAGCACGGTCTAACCGGGGTGAGCAGTTCTTC.

This clonotype was counted a few times. The chain carries TRBV13 and TRBJ1-1; D is uncertain. The CDR3 runs 15 residues. Deletions cut 5 bases from V and 1 base from J, with 14 bases between. Germline lookup yields CDR1 PRHDT and CDR2 FYEKMQ (reference sequence). CDR3 sequence (DNA): TGTGCCAGCAGCCCACAGTTCTGGGGGAACACTGAAGCTTTCTTT. This sequence encodes CASSPQFWGNTEAFF.

This clonotype has more than one count but fewer than ten. J is TRBJ1-2 and V is TRBV5-1, with a tentative D call TRBD1 (6 bases). Germline V lookup: CDR1 SGHRS, CDR2 YFSETQ. CDR3 length: 15 amino acids. The germline V and J ends were trimmed by 1 base and 4 bases, with 14 bases remaining between them. CDR3 nucleotides: TGCGCCAGCAGCTTGAATCAGGGGCTATTCTATGGCTACACCTTC. As protein: CASSLNQGLFYGYTF.

As DNA, the CDR3 is TGTGCCTGGAGTGTATTGGACGGCGATGGAAACACCATATATTTT. It is translated as CAWSVLDGDGNTIYF. This chain connects TRBV30 to TRBJ1-3; no definite D call. This CDR3 contains 15 residues. V was clipped by 0 bases and J by 3 bases, with 12 bases between them. The germline V gene encodes CDR1 GTSNPN and CDR2 SVGIG (reference sequence).